This passage covers 21 T cell receptor beta chains from one sample sequenced in a study of OX40 agonist ivuxolimab in advanced cancers. Method: immunoSEQ multiplex PCR; TCRdb's copy keeps in-frame clones and lacks some. The table has 70,000 to 85,000 clones, roughly 90% seen once. Here the sequenced sample was CD4+ or CD8+ T cells sorted from blood, taken in a trial of the OX40 agonist ivuxolimab. These receptors originate from an adult with an advanced solid tumor such as melanoma, head and neck, liver or kidney cancer.

The chain carries TRBV18 and TRBJ2-5; D is perhaps TRBD1 (6 bases). CDR1 is KGHSH, CDR2 LQKENI, per germline. This CDR3 comprises 13 residues. V was cut by 1 base and J by 5 bases, with 8 bases left in between. CDR3: CASSPHRAETQYF. CDR3 DNA: TGTGCCAGCTCACCACACAGGGCGGAGACCCAGTACTTC.

The V call is TRBV5-1, the J call TRBJ2-3; TRBD2 agrees at 10 bases. CDR3 length: 15 amino acids. V lost 0 bases, J lost 11 bases, and 9 bases stayed unmatched. Per germline, CDR1 SGHRS and CDR2 YFSETQ. CDR3 residues: CASSLDWAGTSVQYF. The CDR3 nucleotides are TGCGCCAGCAGCTTGGATTGGGCCGGGACTAGCGTGCAGTATTTT.

This chain links TRBV28 with TRBJ1-3; unclear D gene. The CDR3 length is 13 residues. Germline V gene lookup returns CDR1 MDHEN and CDR2 SYDVKM. V lost 5 bases to trimming and J lost 4 bases, with 9 bases between them. The CDR3 sequence is CASSPGQGNTIYF. CDR3 coding DNA: TGTGCCAGCAGTCCCGGTCAGGGAAACACCATATATTTT.

V gene TRBV7-9 combines with J gene TRBJ2-3; D call uncertain. The germline gives CDR1 SEHNR, CDR2 FQNEAQ (reference sequence). CDR3 length equals 16 residues. Between the trimmed V and J ends, which lost 1 base and 0 bases, there was a span of 11 bases. The CDR3 bases are TGTGCCAGCAGCTTAGTTCCAGGCTCTAGCACAGATACGCAGTATTTT. It yields the protein CASSLVPGSSTDTQYF.

The chain has TRBV6-5 and TRBJ2-3; D uncertain. Per the germline V gene, CDR1 is MNHEY and CDR2 is SVGAGI. This CDR3 region has 15 residues. The V end lost 6 bases, the J end lost 0 bases, and 13 bases lay between the germline ends. The CDR3 coding sequence is TGTGCCAGCAGATTAGGTGTAACTAGCACAGATACGCAGTATTTT. This codes for CASRLGVTSTDTQYF.

The chain has TRBV6-1 and TRBJ2-2; tentative D call: TRBD1 (5 bases). Germline V lookup: CDR1 MNHNS, CDR2 SASEGT. CDR3 length: 16 residues. Trimming pared 2 bases from V and 0 bases from J, leaving 10 bases between. In DNA, the CDR3 is TGTGCCAGCAGTGAATTGGGGCCCGCGAACACCGGGGAGCTGTTTTTT. It specifies CASSELGPANTGELFF.

Points on this clone: This CDR3 is also generated by other DNA sequences in the sample. The gene calls are TRBV7-2 and TRBJ2-1; a weak D match, TRBD2 (5 bases). Germline V gene sequence: CDR1 SGHTA, CDR2 FQGNSA. CDR3 length: 15 residues. The V end was cut by 5 bases, the J end by 4 bases, with 15 bases between. The CDR3 sequence is CASSPGGSGYNEQFF. The CDR3 DNA reads TGTGCCAGCAGCCCCGGTGGCTCGGGGTACAATGAGCAGTTCTTC.

As regards this clone: The junction and the germline gene differ at one end; a read error may be behind it. The identical CDR3 is also encoded by other nucleotide sequences in the sample. The J gene is TRBJ2-3, the V gene TRBV29-1; perhaps TRBD1 as D (6 bases). Germline lookup yields CDR1 SQVTM and CDR2 ANQGSEA. The CDR3 loop spans 14 amino acids. The chain's CDR3 is CSVEGGRGTDTQYF. The DNA for the CDR3 is TGCAGTGTTGAAGGGGGAAGGGGCACAGATACGCAGTATTTT.

The gene calls are TRBV15 and TRBJ2-3; unclear D gene. There are 13 residues in the CDR3. The germline V gene has CDR1 LNHNV and CDR2 YYDKDF (reference sequence). The V end lost 0 bases, the J end lost 13 bases, and 14 bases lay between the germline ends. The CDR3 loop is CATSRDRAKRKYF. The CDR3 nucleotides are TGTGCCACCAGCAGAGATCGTGCTAAGCGAAAGTATTTT.

The V and J genes are TRBV15 and TRBJ1-2; D is undetermined. There are 14 residues in the CDR3. Between the trimmed V and J ends, which lost 0 bases and 14 bases, there was a span of 19 bases. Germline CDR1 LNHNV, CDR2 YYDKDF (reference sequence). In DNA form, the CDR3 reads TGTGCCACCAGCAGAGACCACGGCAGTTCTGACACGACCTTC. This sequence encodes CATSRDHGSSDTTF.

The V and J genes are TRBV28 and TRBJ1-4; 8 positions match TRBD1. V gave up 5 bases and J gave up 7 bases; unmatched junction bases: 9. The CDR3 covers 15 residues. The germline V gene has CDR1 MDHEN and CDR2 SYDVKM. The CDR3 protein is CASSPGQGRGEKLFF. CDR3 nucleotide sequence: TGTGCCAGCAGTCCAGGACAGGGTAGGGGTGAAAAACTGTTTTTT.

The chain links TRBV4-1 to TRBJ2-1; 8 positions agree with TRBD2. V lost 6 bases, J lost 4 bases, and 8 bases stayed unmatched. Germline CDR1 reads MGHRA; CDR2 reads YSYEKL. The CDR3 is made up of 15 amino acids. The CDR3 region has the DNA TGCGCCAGCAGTCCGGGGGGGGGCCGATACAATGAGCAGTTCTTC. It is translated as CASSPGGGRYNEQFF.

This clone was detected a few times. J is TRBJ2-1 and V is TRBV6-4; D may be TRBD2 (5 bases). The CDR3 sequence is 14 residues long. Germline CDR1 MRHNA, CDR2 SNTAGT. V was clipped by 5 bases and J by 0 bases, with 8 bases between them. CDR3 residues: CASSPGISYNEQFF. In DNA form, the CDR3 reads TGTGCCAGCAGTCCGGGAATCTCCTACAATGAGCAGTTCTTC.

The chain employs TRBV10-2 and TRBJ2-2, with TRBD1 identical over 10 bases. This CDR3 spans 14 amino acids. Germline CDR1 reads WSHSY; CDR2 reads SAAADI. With 10 bases clipped from V and 2 bases from J, the junction kept 4 bases outside the gene matches. CDR3 amino acids: CATRQGANTGELFF. CDR3 sequence (DNA): TGCGCCACCCGACAGGGGGCAAACACCGGGGAGCTGTTTTTT.

The gene calls are TRBV7-2 and TRBJ2-2, with 7 bases fitting TRBD1. The CDR3 runs to 17 residues. Trimming at V came to 1 base and at J to 3 bases, leaving 8 bases not matched to a gene. Germline assignment: CDR1 SGHTA and CDR2 FQGNSA. The CDR3 is CASSLEFDRADTGELFF. In DNA, the CDR3 is TGTGCCAGCAGCTTAGAGTTTGACAGGGCGGACACCGGGGAGCTGTTTTTT.

The CDR3 is CASSLFAESYEQYF. The CDR3 bases are TGCGCCAGCAGCTTATTCGCGGAGTCCTACGAGCAGTACTTC. This chain joins TRBV5-1 and TRBJ2-7; D is uncertain. The CDR3 extends over 14 amino acids. The V and J ends lost 2 bases and 1 base respectively, with 10 bases between them. Germline assignment: CDR1 SGHRS and CDR2 YFSETQ.

In this sample, this clone turned up a few times. V is TRBV28 and J is TRBJ1-1; D is ambiguous. V was shortened by 10 bases and J by 1 base, with 10 bases between the two germline ends. The germline CDR1 and CDR2 sequences are MDHEN and SYDVKM. The CDR3 spans 12 residues. CDR3 coding DNA: TGTGCCACATATTACAGGAACACTGAAGCTTTCTTT. This translates into CATYYRNTEAFF.

The CDR3 here is CARQGVDQGTEAFF. CDR3 nucleotide sequence: TGTGCAAGACAGGGGGTCGACCAGGGGACTGAAGCTTTCTTT. The genes are TRBV12-2 and TRBJ1-1; TRBD1, the D gene given by the table, was not confirmed from the DNA. TRBV12-2 is designated a pseudogene. The CDR3 has 14 residues.

Notes on this clone: The junction and the germline gene differ at one end; a read error may be behind it. The chain employs TRBV5-1 and TRBJ1-5, with a weak D call TRBD1 (5 bases). Germline CDR1 reads SGHRS; CDR2 reads YFSETQ. The CDR3 sequence is 15 residues long. CDR3 region: CARSLDPGLDQPQHF. The CDR3 nucleotides read TGCGCCAGAAGCTTAGACCCGGGACTCGATCAGCCCCAGCATTTT.

The gene calls are TRBV5-1 and TRBJ2-3; the D is unclear. The V gene lost 3 bases and the J gene lost 6 bases, with 11 bases spanning the gap. The CDR3 runs 13 residues. CDR1 and CDR2 from the germline V gene are SGHRS and YFSETQ. CDR3 residues: CASSSIPSDTQYF. The DNA for the CDR3 is TGCGCCAGCAGCTCGATTCCCTCGGATACGCAGTATTTT.

The chain employs TRBV20-1 and TRBJ1-5; the D gene is possibly TRBD1 (5 bases). Germline assignment: CDR1 DFQATT and CDR2 SNEGSKA (reference sequence). The CDR3 contains 11 residues. CDR3 nucleotides: TGCAGCATAGCGGGGGATCAGCCCCAGCATTTT. Protein: CSIAGDQPQHF.